The text below deals with one T cell receptor (beta chain). This sample is part of a study of blood T cell repertoires in COVID-19. Background on the study: COVID-19 samples, acute and convalescent, were from the United States, Italy and Spain. From T cells, B-cell-depleted T cells, or PBMCs came the material, which was cDNA or gDNA.

Germline CDR1 and CDR2: GTSNPN and SVGIG (reference sequence). The CDR3 runs 16 residues. Trimming cost V 1 base and J 4 bases; bases outside gene matches: 11. Original methodology: Quantification of nucleated cells was approximated via reference gene primer amplification. Produced via immunoSEQ multiplex PCR; TCRdb's table is partial and in-frame only. V and J calls and clone size are copied from that table; D and trimming were computed from the DNA. This sample has 130,000 to 150,000 clones, with roughly 85% found just once. The source of this sequence is a human donor with acute or convalescent COVID-19. The donor label of this sample is uncertain. Material for sequencing was peripheral blood. The chain couples TRBV30 to TRBJ2-3; 7 nucleotides agree with TRBD2. The CDR3 DNA sequence: TGTGCCTGGAGTGGAGAGCGGGGCGGCCACGCAGATACGCAGTATTTT. Translating it yields CAWSGERGGHADTQYF.